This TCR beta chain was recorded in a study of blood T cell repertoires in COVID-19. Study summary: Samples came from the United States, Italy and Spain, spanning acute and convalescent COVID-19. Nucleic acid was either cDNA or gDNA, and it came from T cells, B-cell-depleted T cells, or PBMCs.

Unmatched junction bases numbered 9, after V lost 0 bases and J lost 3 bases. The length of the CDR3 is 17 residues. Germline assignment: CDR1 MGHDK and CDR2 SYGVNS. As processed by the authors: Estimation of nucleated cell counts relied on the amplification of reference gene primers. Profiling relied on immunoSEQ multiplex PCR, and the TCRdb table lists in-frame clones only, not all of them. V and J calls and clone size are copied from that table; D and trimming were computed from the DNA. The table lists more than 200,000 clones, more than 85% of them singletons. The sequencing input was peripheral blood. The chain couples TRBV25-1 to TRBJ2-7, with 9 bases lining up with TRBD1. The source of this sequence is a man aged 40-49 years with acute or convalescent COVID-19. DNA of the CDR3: TGTGCCAGCAGTGAATATATCGGACAGGGGAGGGTCTACGAGCAGTACTTC. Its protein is CASSEYIGQGRVYEQYF.